Listed below are T cell receptor beta chains from one sample, sequenced in a study of human T cells and chemical hapten exposure. From the RACE reads, TCRdb called clonotypes with MiXCR, one entry per CDR3 protein. The data show 50,000 to 70,000 distinct CDR3 sequences, roughly 12% seen once. The sample here was whole blood, taken in connection with sensitization to the hapten diphenylcyclopropenone (DPC). The receptors derive from a man aged 25-45 years with alopecia areata. Some clones in this sample may be carry-over from other donors' samples. Both conserved end residues are part of each CDR3. Fields, in order: D gene, V gene, clone size, J gene, CDR3 protein, CDR3 DNA. A D gene is named only where the DNA matches it firmly. Rows may omit the clone size; those that give it use once, few, many or a size class.

d_gene: -; v_gene: TRBV3-1; abundance: few; j_gene: TRBJ1-6; CDR3aa: CASSQGSNVVSPLHF; CDR3nt: TGTGCCAGCAGCCAAGGGTCAAATGTTGTTTCACCCCTCCACTTT
d_gene: -; v_gene: TRBV27; abundance: few; j_gene: TRBJ2-3; CDR3aa: CASSFGALRGRGTDTQYF; CDR3nt: TGTGCCAGCAGTTTCGGGGCCCTCCGGGGAAGGGGCACAGATACGCAGTATTTT
d_gene: -; v_gene: TRBV28; abundance: -; j_gene: TRBJ2-7; CDR3aa: CASSLSYNIEQYF; CDR3nt: TGTGCCAGCAGTTTAAGTTATAACATTGAGCAGTACTTC
d_gene: -; v_gene: TRBV6-6; abundance: many; j_gene: TRBJ2-5; CDR3aa: CASSYSGQGLETQYF; CDR3nt: TGTGCCAGCAGTTACTCCGGACAAGGGTTAGAGACCCAGTACTTC
d_gene: TRBD1; v_gene: TRBV9; abundance: few; j_gene: TRBJ2-7; CDR3aa: CASSVEGRTGNEQYF; CDR3nt: TGTGCCAGCAGCGTAGAAGGAAGGACAGGCAACGAGCAGTACTTC
d_gene: TRBD1; v_gene: TRBV5-1; abundance: -; j_gene: TRBJ2-7; CDR3aa: CASSNGQGLSYEQYF; CDR3nt: TGCGCCAGCAGCAATGGACAGGGGCTTTCCTACGAGCAGTACTTC
d_gene: -; v_gene: TRBV6-5; abundance: many; j_gene: TRBJ2-1; CDR3aa: CASSQGGLRFNEQFF; CDR3nt: TGTGCCAGCAGTCAGGGGGGGCTCAGATTCAATGAGCAGTTCTTC
d_gene: -; v_gene: TRBV28; abundance: many; j_gene: TRBJ2-7; CDR3aa: CASSLVRGSYEQYF; CDR3nt: TGTGCCAGCAGTTTAGTTCGGGGTTCCTACGAGCAGTACTTC
d_gene: -; v_gene: TRBV6-6; abundance: many; j_gene: TRBJ1-5; CDR3aa: CASSSRGGFDSNQPQHF; CDR3nt: TGTGCCAGCAGTTCCCGGGGGGGGTTTGATAGCAATCAGCCCCAGCATTTT
d_gene: -; v_gene: TRBV3-1; abundance: many; j_gene: TRBJ1-6; CDR3aa: CASLAGGVHSPLHF; CDR3nt: TGTGCCAGCCTAGCGGGTGGGGTACATTCACCCCTCCACTTT
d_gene: TRBD2; v_gene: TRBV20-1; abundance: many; j_gene: TRBJ2-7; CDR3aa: CSARDAGAGAYEQYF; CDR3nt: TGCAGTGCTAGAGATGCAGGCGCGGGGGCCTACGAGCAGTACTTC
d_gene: TRBD1; v_gene: TRBV29-1; abundance: medium-sized; j_gene: TRBJ1-1; CDR3aa: CSVKGQAITEAFF; CDR3nt: TGCAGCGTCAAGGGACAGGCGATCACTGAAGCTTTCTTT
d_gene: TRBD2; v_gene: TRBV27; abundance: many; j_gene: TRBJ2-6; CDR3aa: CASSTLAGVINSGANVLTF; CDR3nt: TGTGCCAGCAGTACGCTCGCGGGGGTTATAAACTCTGGGGCCAACGTCCTGACTTTC
d_gene: -; v_gene: TRBV5-1; abundance: few; j_gene: TRBJ2-7; CDR3aa: CASQGSGGTYEQYF; CDR3nt: TGCGCCAGCCAGGGGTCAGGGGGGACCTACGAGCAGTACTTC
d_gene: TRBD2; v_gene: TRBV7-2; abundance: few; j_gene: TRBJ2-3; CDR3aa: CASSPWTSGTDTQYF; CDR3nt: TGTGCCAGCAGCCCATGGACTAGCGGCACAGATACGCAGTATTTT
d_gene: TRBD1; v_gene: TRBV7-2; abundance: many; j_gene: TRBJ1-5; CDR3aa: CASRAQGDQPQHF; CDR3nt: TGTGCCAGCAGAGCCCAGGGGGATCAGCCCCAGCATTTT
d_gene: -; v_gene: TRBV19; abundance: -; j_gene: TRBJ1-5; CDR3aa: CASSQKNQPQHF; CDR3nt: TGTGCCAGTAGTCAGAAAAATCAGCCCCAGCATTTT
d_gene: -; v_gene: TRBV6-6; abundance: many; j_gene: TRBJ2-3; CDR3aa: CASRPLSSTDTQYF; CDR3nt: TGTGCCAGCCGACCGTTATCTAGCACAGATACGCAGTATTTT
d_gene: -; v_gene: TRBV2; abundance: few; j_gene: TRBJ1-1; CDR3aa: CASREKAPGARLNTEAFF; CDR3nt: TGTGCCAGCAGGGAGAAGGCGCCAGGCGCCCGATTAAACACTGAAGCTTTCTTT
d_gene: TRBD2; v_gene: TRBV6-5; abundance: many; j_gene: TRBJ2-7; CDR3aa: CASSYSGGGDYEQYF; CDR3nt: TGTGCCAGCAGTTACTCGGGCGGGGGGGACTACGAGCAGTACTTC
d_gene: TRBD2; v_gene: TRBV7-9; abundance: -; j_gene: TRBJ2-1; CDR3aa: CASSYVGLAGEQIF; CDR3nt: TGTGCCAGCAGCTACGTCGGACTAGCGGGAGAGCAGATCTTC
d_gene: -; v_gene: TRBV7-2; abundance: -; j_gene: TRBJ2-5; CDR3aa: CASSPGQETQYF; CDR3nt: TGTGCCAGCAGCCCGGGGCAAGAGACCCAGTACTTC
d_gene: -; v_gene: TRBV28; abundance: many; j_gene: TRBJ1-1; CDR3aa: CASGLGRRNTEAFF; CDR3nt: TGTGCCAGCGGTCTCGGCAGGCGCAACACTGAAGCTTTCTTT
d_gene: -; v_gene: TRBV5-5; abundance: many; j_gene: TRBJ2-3; CDR3aa: CASSPAAGPFGSTDTQYF; CDR3nt: TGTGCCAGCAGCCCGGCTGCAGGGCCGTTCGGCAGCACAGATACGCAGTATTTT
d_gene: -; v_gene: TRBV29-1; abundance: few; j_gene: TRBJ2-7; CDR3aa: CSVVTGGGEQYF; CDR3nt: TGCAGCGTGGTGACAGGTGGTGGCGAGCAGTACTTC
d_gene: TRBD1; v_gene: TRBV2; abundance: many; j_gene: TRBJ2-5; CDR3aa: CASRDPGQGRDLETQYF; CDR3nt: TGTGCCAGCAGGGATCCGGGACAGGGAAGGGATTTGGAGACCCAGTACTTC
d_gene: -; v_gene: TRBV20-1; abundance: few; j_gene: TRBJ1-1; CDR3aa: CSASFSGGSAFF; CDR3nt: TGCAGTGCTAGCTTCAGCGGGGGCTCAGCTTTCTTT
d_gene: -; v_gene: TRBV2; abundance: -; j_gene: TRBJ2-7; CDR3aa: CASSEGVTYEQYF; CDR3nt: TGTGCCAGCAGTGAAGGGGTAACCTACGAGCAGTACTTC
d_gene: TRBD2; v_gene: TRBV19; abundance: many; j_gene: TRBJ2-1; CDR3aa: CASSIDLAGGPYEKFF; CDR3nt: TGTGCCAGTAGTATAGATCTAGCGGGGGGGCCTTATGAGAAGTTCTTC
d_gene: TRBD1; v_gene: TRBV12-3/TRBV12-4; abundance: few; j_gene: TRBJ2-7; CDR3aa: CASSRPGQGLIEQYF; CDR3nt: TGTGCCAGCAGTCGTCCGGGACAGGGCTTGATCGAGCAGTACTTC
d_gene: -; v_gene: TRBV24-1; abundance: many; j_gene: TRBJ2-5; CDR3aa: CATSRQSETQYF; CDR3nt: TGTGCCACCAGCCGACAGAGCGAGACCCAGTACTTC
d_gene: -; v_gene: TRBV18; abundance: -; j_gene: TRBJ1-1; CDR3aa: CASSPPRPNTEAFF; CDR3nt: TGTGCCAGCTCACCACCGCGACCGAACACTGAAGCTTTCTTT
d_gene: TRBD1; v_gene: TRBV29-1; abundance: many; j_gene: TRBJ1-1; CDR3aa: CSVDRGGGGTEAFF; CDR3nt: TGCAGCGTTGATCGGGGAGGGGGCGGCACTGAAGCTTTCTTT
d_gene: -; v_gene: TRBV7-9; abundance: many; j_gene: TRBJ2-2; CDR3aa: CASSFGSGELFF; CDR3nt: TGTGCCAGCAGCTTTGGCTCCGGGGAGCTGTTTTTT
d_gene: -; v_gene: TRBV28; abundance: -; j_gene: TRBJ2-1; CDR3aa: CASTPGGRTYNEQFF; CDR3nt: TGTGCCAGCACCCCCGGGGGGCGGACCTACAATGAGCAGTTCTTC
d_gene: TRBD2; v_gene: TRBV6-2/TRBV6-3; abundance: few; j_gene: TRBJ2-1; CDR3aa: CATVLAGGPYNEQFF; CDR3nt: TGTGCCACCGTACTAGCGGGGGGGCCCTACAATGAGCAGTTCTTC
d_gene: -; v_gene: TRBV18; abundance: many; j_gene: TRBJ2-5; CDR3aa: CASSPVAGPSETQYF; CDR3nt: TGTGCCAGCTCACCCGTCGCGGGGCCGTCCGAGACCCAGTACTTC
d_gene: -; v_gene: TRBV7-2; abundance: few; j_gene: TRBJ2-5; CDR3aa: CASSLNSGLQETQYF; CDR3nt: TGTGCCAGCAGCTTAAATAGCGGATTACAAGAGACCCAGTACTTC
d_gene: -; v_gene: TRBV7-2; abundance: -; j_gene: TRBJ2-1; CDR3aa: CASSFRAYEQFF; CDR3nt: TGTGCCAGCAGCTTCCGAGCGTATGAGCAGTTCTTC
d_gene: -; v_gene: TRBV7-2; abundance: -; j_gene: TRBJ1-1; CDR3aa: CASSLGQWDTEAFF; CDR3nt: TGTGCCAGCAGCTTAGGCCAGTGGGACACTGAAGCTTTCTTT
d_gene: -; v_gene: TRBV19; abundance: many; j_gene: TRBJ2-6; CDR3aa: CASSANLGSGANVLTF; CDR3nt: TGTGCCAGTAGTGCCAACTTGGGGTCCGGGGCCAACGTCCTGACTTTC
d_gene: TRBD1; v_gene: TRBV12-3/TRBV12-4; abundance: many; j_gene: TRBJ2-6; CDR3aa: CASSFPRTGGGNSGANVLTF; CDR3nt: TGTGCCAGCAGTTTCCCGAGGACAGGGGGTGGAAACTCTGGGGCCAACGTCCTGACTTTC
d_gene: -; v_gene: TRBV5-1; abundance: few; j_gene: TRBJ2-2; CDR3aa: CASSALQGDSGELFF; CDR3nt: TGCGCCAGCAGCGCCCTACAGGGAGATAGCGGGGAGCTGTTTTTT
d_gene: -; v_gene: TRBV4-1; abundance: -; j_gene: TRBJ1-1; CDR3aa: CASSQVAGLMNTEAFF; CDR3nt: TGCGCCAGCAGCCAAGTGGCAGGACTCATGAACACTGAAGCTTTCTTT
d_gene: -; v_gene: TRBV7-3; abundance: many; j_gene: TRBJ1-1; CDR3aa: CASSLGGQTNTEAFF; CDR3nt: TGTGCCAGCAGCTTAGGAGGGCAGACTAACACTGAAGCTTTCTTT
d_gene: -; v_gene: TRBV7-2; abundance: many; j_gene: TRBJ1-2; CDR3aa: CASSPRTADGYTF; CDR3nt: TGTGCCAGCAGCCCGCGGACAGCAGATGGCTACACCTTC
d_gene: -; v_gene: TRBV20-1; abundance: many; j_gene: TRBJ2-1; CDR3aa: CSASTGAKNEQFF; CDR3nt: TGCAGTGCCTCGACGGGGGCTAAGAATGAGCAGTTCTTC
d_gene: -; v_gene: TRBV12-3/TRBV12-4; abundance: many; j_gene: TRBJ1-2; CDR3aa: CASSLGLHFEGTFGYTF; CDR3nt: TGTGCCAGCAGTTTAGGCCTCCACTTCGAGGGGACCTTTGGCTACACCTTC
d_gene: -; v_gene: TRBV25-1; abundance: -; j_gene: TRBJ2-3; CDR3aa: CASSLLTASTDTQYF; CDR3nt: TGTGCCAGCAGTTTATTGACAGCCAGCACAGATACGCAGTATTTT
d_gene: -; v_gene: TRBV9; abundance: -; j_gene: TRBJ2-2; CDR3aa: CASSVESRLAGELFF; CDR3nt: TGTGCCAGCAGCGTAGAGTCTAGGTTGGCCGGGGAGCTGTTTTTT
d_gene: TRBD1; v_gene: TRBV28; abundance: -; j_gene: TRBJ1-5; CDR3aa: CASSLSKGAEGQPQHF; CDR3nt: TGTGCCAGCAGTTTGTCAAAGGGGGCCGAGGGTCAGCCCCAGCATTTT
d_gene: -; v_gene: TRBV11-2; abundance: medium-sized; j_gene: TRBJ1-2; CDR3aa: CASSLESAAIYGYTF; CDR3nt: TGTGCCAGCAGCTTAGAGTCGGCGGCTATCTATGGCTACACCTTC
d_gene: -; v_gene: TRBV11-2; abundance: many; j_gene: TRBJ2-3; CDR3aa: CASARAGTDTQYF; CDR3nt: TGTGCCAGCGCCCGGGCGGGCACAGATACGCAGTATTTT
d_gene: TRBD1; v_gene: TRBV7-9; abundance: -; j_gene: TRBJ2-7; CDR3aa: CASTLGQGYEQYF; CDR3nt: TGTGCCAGCACCCTGGGACAGGGGTACGAGCAGTACTTC
d_gene: -; v_gene: TRBV4-2; abundance: -; j_gene: TRBJ2-3; CDR3aa: CASSQDGRRTQDTQYF; CDR3nt: TGTGCCAGCAGCCAAGATGGGAGACGGACTCAGGATACGCAGTATTTT
d_gene: TRBD1; v_gene: TRBV6-2/TRBV6-3; abundance: many; j_gene: TRBJ2-1; CDR3aa: CASSHGTGFFF; CDR3nt: TGTGCCAGCAGCCACGGGACAGGGTTTTTCTTC